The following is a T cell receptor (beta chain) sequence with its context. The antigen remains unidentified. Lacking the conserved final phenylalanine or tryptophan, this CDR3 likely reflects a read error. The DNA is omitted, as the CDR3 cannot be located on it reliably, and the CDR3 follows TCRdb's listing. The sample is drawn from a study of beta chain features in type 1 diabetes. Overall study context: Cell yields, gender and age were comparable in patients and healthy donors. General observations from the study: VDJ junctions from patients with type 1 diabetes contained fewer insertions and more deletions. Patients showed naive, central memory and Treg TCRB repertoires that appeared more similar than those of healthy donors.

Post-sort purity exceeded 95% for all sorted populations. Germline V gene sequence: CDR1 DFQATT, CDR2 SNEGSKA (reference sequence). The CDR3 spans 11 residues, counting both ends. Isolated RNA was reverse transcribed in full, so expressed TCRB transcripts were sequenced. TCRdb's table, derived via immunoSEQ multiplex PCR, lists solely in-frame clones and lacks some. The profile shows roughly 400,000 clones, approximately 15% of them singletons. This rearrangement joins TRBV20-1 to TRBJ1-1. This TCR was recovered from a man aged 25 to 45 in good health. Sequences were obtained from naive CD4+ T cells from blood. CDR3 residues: CSAQTRREGLS.